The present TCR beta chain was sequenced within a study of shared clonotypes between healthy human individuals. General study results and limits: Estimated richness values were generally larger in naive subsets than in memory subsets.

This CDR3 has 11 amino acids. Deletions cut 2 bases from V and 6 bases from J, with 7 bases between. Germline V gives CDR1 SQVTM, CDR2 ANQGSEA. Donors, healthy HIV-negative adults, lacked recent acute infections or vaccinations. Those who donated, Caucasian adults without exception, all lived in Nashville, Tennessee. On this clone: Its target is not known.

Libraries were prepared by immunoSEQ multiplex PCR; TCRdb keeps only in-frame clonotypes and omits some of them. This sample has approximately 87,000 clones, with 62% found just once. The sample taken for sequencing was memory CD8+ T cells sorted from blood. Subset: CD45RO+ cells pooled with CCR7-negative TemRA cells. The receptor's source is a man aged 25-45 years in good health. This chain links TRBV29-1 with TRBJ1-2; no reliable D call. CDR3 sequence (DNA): TGCAGCGTTGAACTCTCCGATGGCTACACCTTC. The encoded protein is CSVELSDGYTF.